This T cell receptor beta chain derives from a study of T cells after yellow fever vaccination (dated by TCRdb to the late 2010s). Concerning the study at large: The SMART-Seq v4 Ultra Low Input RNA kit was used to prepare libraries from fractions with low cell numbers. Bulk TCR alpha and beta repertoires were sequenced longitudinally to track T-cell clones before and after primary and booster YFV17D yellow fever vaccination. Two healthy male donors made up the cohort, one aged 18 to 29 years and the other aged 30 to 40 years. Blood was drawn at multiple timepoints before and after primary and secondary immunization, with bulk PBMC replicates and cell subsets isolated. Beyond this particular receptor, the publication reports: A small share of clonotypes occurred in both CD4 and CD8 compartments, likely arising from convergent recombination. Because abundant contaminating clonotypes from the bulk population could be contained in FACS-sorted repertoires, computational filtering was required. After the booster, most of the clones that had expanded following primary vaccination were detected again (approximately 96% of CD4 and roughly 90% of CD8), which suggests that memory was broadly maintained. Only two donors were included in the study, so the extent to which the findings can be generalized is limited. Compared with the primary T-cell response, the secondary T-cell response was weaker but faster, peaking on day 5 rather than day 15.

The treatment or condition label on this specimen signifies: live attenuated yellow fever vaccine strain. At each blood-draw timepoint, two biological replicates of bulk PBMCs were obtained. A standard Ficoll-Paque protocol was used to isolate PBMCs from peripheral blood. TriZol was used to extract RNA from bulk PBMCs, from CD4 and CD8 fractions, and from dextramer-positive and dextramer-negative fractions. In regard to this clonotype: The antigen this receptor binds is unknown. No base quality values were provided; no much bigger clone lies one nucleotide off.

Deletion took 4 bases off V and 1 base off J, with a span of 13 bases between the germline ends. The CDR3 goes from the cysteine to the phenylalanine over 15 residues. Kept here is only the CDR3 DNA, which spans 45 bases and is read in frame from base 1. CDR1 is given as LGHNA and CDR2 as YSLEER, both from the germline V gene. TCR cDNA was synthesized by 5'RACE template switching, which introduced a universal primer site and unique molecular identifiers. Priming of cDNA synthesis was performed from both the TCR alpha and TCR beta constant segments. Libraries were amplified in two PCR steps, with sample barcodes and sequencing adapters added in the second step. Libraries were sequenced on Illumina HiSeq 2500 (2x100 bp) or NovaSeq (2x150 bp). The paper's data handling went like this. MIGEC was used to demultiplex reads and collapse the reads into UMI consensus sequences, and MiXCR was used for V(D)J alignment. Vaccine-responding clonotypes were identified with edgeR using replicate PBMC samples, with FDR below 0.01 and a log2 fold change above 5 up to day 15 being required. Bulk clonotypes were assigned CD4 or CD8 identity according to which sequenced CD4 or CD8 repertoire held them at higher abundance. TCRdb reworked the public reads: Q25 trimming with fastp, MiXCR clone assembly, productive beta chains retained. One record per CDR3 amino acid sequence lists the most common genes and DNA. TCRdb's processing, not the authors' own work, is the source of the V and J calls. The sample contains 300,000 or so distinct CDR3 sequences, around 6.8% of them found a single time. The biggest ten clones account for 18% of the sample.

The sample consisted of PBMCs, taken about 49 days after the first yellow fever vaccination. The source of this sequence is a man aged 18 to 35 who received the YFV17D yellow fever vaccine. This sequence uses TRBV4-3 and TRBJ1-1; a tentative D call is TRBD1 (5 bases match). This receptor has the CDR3 CASSRAGYSNTEAFF. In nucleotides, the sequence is TGCGCCAGCAGCCGGGCAGGGTACTCGAACACTGAAGCTTTCTTT.